What follows are 6 T cell receptor beta chains derived from one specimen sequenced in a study of blood T cell repertoires in COVID-19. Here immunoSEQ multiplex PCR was the method, and the copy in TCRdb shows in-frame clones only, minus some. The sample has 210,000 or so clones, roughly 78% seen once. The sequenced material came from peripheral blood. The receptors shown here come from a woman between 35 and 50 years old with acute or convalescent COVID-19.

The chain uses TRBV6-5 and TRBJ2-7; 7 nucleotides align to TRBD2. Germline V CDR1 and CDR2: MNHEY, SVGAGI. V shed 8 bases, J shed 1 base, and the junction held 5 bases outside the gene matches. The CDR3 runs 13 residues. This CDR3 reads CASGRARSYEQYF. The CDR3 region has the DNA TGTGCCAGCGGGAGGGCTCGGTCCTACGAGCAGTACTTC.

This clone was detected only a few times. V usage is TRBV4-3 and J usage is TRBJ1-2; tentative D call: TRBD1 (5 bases). The CDR3 totals 15 residues. Germline V gene sequence: CDR1 LGHNA, CDR2 YSLEER. V shed 1 base and J shed 0 bases, with 9 bases lying between them. CDR3 bases: TGCGCCAGCAGCCAAGGGACACATACTAACTATGGCTACACCTTC. Translating it yields CASSQGTHTNYGYTF.

V and J are TRBV7-9 and TRBJ2-6; 7 nucleotides agree with TRBD1. J lost 0 bases, V lost 6 bases, and 8 bases had no gene match. The length of the CDR3 is 17 residues. Germline V gene sequence: CDR1 SEHNR, CDR2 FQNEAQ (reference sequence). The CDR3 bases are TGTGCCAGCAGGAGTACAGGGGCCCTCTCTGGGGCCAACGTCCTGACTTTC. It yields the protein CASRSTGALSGANVLTF.

V usage is TRBV30 and J usage is TRBJ1-6; D is possibly TRBD1 (6 bases). Looked up from germline, CDR1 is GTSNPN and CDR2 is SVGIG (reference sequence). The germline V and J ends were trimmed by 0 bases and 7 bases, with 13 bases remaining between them. The CDR3 sequence is 15 residues long. CDR3 residues: CAWSVPGTPNSPLHF. The DNA of the CDR3 is TGTGCCTGGAGTGTACCCGGGACACCAAATTCACCCCTCCACTTT.

V and J are TRBV7-8 and TRBJ2-1, with D maybe TRBD1 (5 bases). There are 16 residues in the CDR3. Germline V gives CDR1 SGHVS, CDR2 FQNEAQ. V dropped 2 bases and J dropped 0 bases, with 11 bases sitting between them. CDR3: CASSLIRGSSYNEQFF. The CDR3 DNA reads as TGTGCCAGCAGCTTAATTAGGGGAAGCTCCTACAATGAGCAGTTCTTC.

This clone was found a few times. V usage is TRBV30 and J usage is TRBJ1-3, with no clear D. Per germline, CDR1 GTSNPN and CDR2 SVGIG (reference sequence). The CDR3 runs 12 residues. Trimming left V 7 bases short and J 8 bases short, with 15 bases between. This chain's CDR3 is CAFSVSFDTIYF. DNA of the CDR3: TGTGCCTTCTCTGTCTCCTTTGACACCATATATTTT.